Below are 10 T cell receptor beta chains sequenced from a single sample in a study of cytomegalovirus exposure and HLA in healthy donors. The PCR ran on 60 Vbeta and 13 Jbeta primers. TCRdb's table, derived via immunoSEQ multiplex PCR, lists solely in-frame clones and lacks some. The data contain about 160,000 clones, 80% to 85% of them singletons. Sequencing used PBMCs. The source of these receptors is a man younger than 40 in good health and CMV-seronegative.

The table lists this clone with a few counts. The chain carries TRBV30 and TRBJ2-1; D might be TRBD1 (6 bases). CDR1 is GTSNPN and CDR2 is SVGIG in the germline V gene (reference sequence). The CDR3 length is 14 residues. Trimming removed 0 bases from V and 8 bases from J, with 14 bases in between. The CDR3 DNA reads as TGTGCCTGGAGTGTGGGCCTGGGGGCCGATGAGCAGTTCTTC. Protein sequence: CAWSVGLGADEQFF. The full variable domain, its missing parts supplied by reference TRBV30 and TRBJ2-1, is SQTIHQWPATLVQPVGSPLSLECTVEGTSNPNLYWYRQAAGRGLQLLFYSVGIGQISSEVPQNLSASRPQDRQFILSSKKLLLSDSGFYLCAWSVGLGADEQFFGPGTRLTVL.

V usage is TRBV6-5 and J usage is TRBJ2-5; TRBD1 matches 11 bases. Germline CDR1 MNHEY, CDR2 SVGAGI. This CDR3 comprises 15 residues. V lost 6 bases and J lost 5; bases outside the gene matches: 8. CDR3 protein: CASRPGTGGRETQYF. CDR3 sequence (DNA): TGTGCCAGCAGACCCGGGACAGGGGGTCGGGAGACCCAGTACTTC.

V gene TRBV19 combines with J gene TRBJ2-3; 9 bases match TRBD2. V shed 9 bases and J 0 bases; nucleotides not matched to a gene: 4. The CDR3 totals 14 residues. CDR1 is LNHDA, CDR2 SQIVND, per germline (reference sequence). The CDR3 coding sequence is TGTGCCAGCAGACTAGCGGCTAGCACAGATACGCAGTATTTT. Its protein product is CASRLAASTDTQYF.

On this clone: The identical CDR3 is also encoded by other nucleotide sequences in the sample. The chain combines TRBV11-3 with TRBJ2-5, with D possibly matching TRBD2 (7 bases). The CDR3 consists of 14 residues. The V end lost 5 bases, the J end lost 1 base, and 11 bases lay between the germline ends. CDR1 SGHNT and CDR2 YENEEA come from the germline V gene. CDR3: CASSLGGVQETQYF. CDR3 nucleotides: TGTGCCAGCAGCCTAGGGGGGGTCCAAGAGACCCAGTACTTC.

The chain joins TRBV18 to TRBJ1-4, with 10 bases aligning to TRBD1. V lost 4 bases to trimming and J lost 2 bases; unmatched junction nucleotides: 4. The CDR3 runs 16 residues. The germline gives CDR1 KGHSH, CDR2 LQKENI. The CDR3 bases are TGTGCCAGCTCACTGACAGGGGGCTCTACTAATGAAAAACTGTTTTTT. Protein: CASSLTGGSTNEKLFF.

This clone has only a few counts. The genes are TRBV6-5 and TRBJ1-2; D gene unclear. Looked up from germline, CDR1 is MNHEY and CDR2 is SVGAGI. V was clipped by 8 bases and J by 7 bases, with 14 bases between them. The CDR3 runs 12 residues. The chain's CDR3 is CASRSPDSGYTF. CDR3 nucleotides: TGTGCCAGCCGTTCTCCAGACTCTGGCTACACCTTC.

The chain employs TRBV7-9 and TRBJ2-7, with 9 bases lining up with TRBD1. Looked up from germline, CDR1 is SEHNR and CDR2 is FQNEAQ (reference sequence). This CDR3 is built from 14 residues. Trimming took 1 base from V and 2 from J; bases not matched to a gene: 0. The CDR3 bases are TGTGCCAGCAGCTTAGGGACAGGGGCCTACGAGCAGTACTTC. Residues: CASSLGTGAYEQYF. The variable domain in full, with the rest retrieved from reference TRBV7-9 and TRBJ2-7, is DTGVSQNPRHKITKRGQNVTFRCDPISEHNRLYWYRQTLGQGPEFLTYFQNEAQLEKSRLLSDRFSAERPKGSFSTLEIQRTEQGDSAMYLCASSLGTGAYEQYFGPGTRLTVT.

A single count supports this clone. V gene TRBV4-2 combines with J gene TRBJ2-3; D is possibly TRBD2 (5 bases). Germline V gene lookup returns CDR1 LGHNA and CDR2 YNFKEQ. The germline V and J ends were trimmed by 4 bases and 7 bases, with 9 bases remaining between them. The CDR3 loop spans 12 amino acids. The DNA for the CDR3 is TGTGCCAGCAGCCCCGGGATCAATACGCAGTATTTT. Encoded protein: CASSPGINTQYF.

The chain carries TRBV2 and TRBJ2-7; the match to TRBD2 covers 15 bases. Germline V gene sequence: CDR1 SNHLY, CDR2 FYNNEI. V lost 5 bases, J lost 5 bases, and 7 bases stayed unmatched. The CDR3 is 16 residues long. Here the CDR3 DNA reads TGTGCCAGCAGTTTTCAAGGGACTAGCGGGAGGAACGAGCAGTACTTC. This encodes CASSFQGTSGRNEQYF.

This clone appeared a few times. The rearrangement joins TRBV30 to TRBJ1-1; D unclear. Germline lookup yields CDR1 GTSNPN and CDR2 SVGIG (reference sequence). The V gene lost 4 bases and the J gene lost 1 base, with 4 bases spanning the gap. The CDR3 sequence is 11 residues long. The CDR3 reads CAWNRNTEAFF. The DNA for the CDR3 is TGTGCCTGGAACAGGAACACTGAAGCTTTCTTT.